The present entry profiles one T cell receptor (beta chain) with its context. There is no known antigen for this receptor. No much larger clone exists at a distance of one base, and base qualities are not known. Ophthalmopathy patients had moderately to severely active disease, Clinical Activity Score of at least 3, NOSPECS grade of at least 4, and duration under 3 months. Patients with uncontrolled infections, other autoimmune diseases, pregnancy or lactation were excluded. Diagnoses were based on clinical symptoms, serum thyroxine and TRAb, thyroid ultrasound and orbital computed tomography. PBMCs were isolated from 10 ml of fresh peripheral blood by Ficoll-Paque density gradient centrifugation. Trizol reagent was used to extract total RNA, and RNA quality was then checked on an Agilent 2100 Bioanalyzer. This specimen belongs to a study of T cells in Graves' hyperthyroidism and ophthalmopathy (dated by TCRdb to the late 2010s). Concerning the study at large: Peripheral blood samples were taken at initial diagnosis, before any treatment was given. To identify distinguishing TCR V-J signatures, a discovery cohort of some 100 patients was used, comprising 43 with Graves' ophthalmopathy and roughly 60 with stable Graves' hyperthyroidism. Prospective prediction of ophthalmopathy was tested in an independent validation cohort consisting of 18 hyperthyroidism patients and around 16 patients who later progressed to ophthalmopathy. The 95 to 100 discovery patients were randomly divided into training and test sets at a 7:3 ratio. In addition, the study compared T-cell repertoires in thyroid tissue and in blood from about six Graves' hyperthyroidism patients. After blood sampling, hyperthyroidism patients were treated with methimazole at a starting dose of 30 mg daily, and ophthalmopathy patients were treated with high-dose intravenous methylprednisolone. The paper reports TCR Vbeta CDR3 sequencing of approximately 140 peripheral blood samples: approximately 41 ophthalmopathy, under 85 hyperthyroidism and 17 progressor patients. Broad study findings and their caveats: Blood samples also contained most of the expanded thyroid clonotypes (frequency above 0.001), which suggests that blood repertoires may reflect thyroid immune responses. In cross-validation, a model built on a 13 V-J signature told ophthalmopathy apart from stable hyperthyroidism with 87.88% sensitivity and approximately 81% specificity, and in testing the same model reached 80%/75%. In validation, progression to ophthalmopathy was predicted by the model with almost 71% sensitivity and around 75% specificity, a median of about 6 months before onset. No statistical method was used to set the sample size in advance, and investigators knew the group allocation.

TCR beta CDR3 regions were amplified from RNA transcripts. A first-round RT-PCR of the TCR CDR3 used the HTBI primer set with the Qiagen OneStep RT-PCR kit. The libraries were constructed in a second round of multiplex PCR and then size-selected and purified. Paired-end sequencing of the libraries was performed with 100 bp reads on an Illumina HiSeq2000. Per the original workflow: SOAPnuke was used to process the raw data, removing reads that contained adapters or uncalled bases, had a mean Phred below 15, or lacked an exact match to the constant primer or identifier. High-quality paired reads were merged with COPE v1.2.5, and unique nucleotide sequences were defined as clonotypes. MiTCR v1.1 was used to align clonotypes to the IMGT TRBV, TRBD and TRBJ reference segments. The analysis was restricted to V-J combinations with a frequency above 0.0001, which together covered 99% to 99.2% of the repertoires. A TCS score was defined as the ratio between F50 (clonal expansion) and ExV (chaos), using BLOSUM62-based TCRdist between CDR3 peptides within each V-J. Welch's t-statistics and random forest reduced some 510 V-J features to about 12, which were used in a naive Bayes classifier (R e1071). Clones were called with MiXCR by TCRdb after fastp trimmed the public reads at Q25, and only in-frame beta chains were retained. Each entry merges the rows of one CDR3 protein and shows their most common DNA and genes. In this record, the V and J calls reflect TCRdb's handling and not the investigators' own analysis. The sample table shows 490,000 or so distinct CDR3 sequences, and just under 20% are seen once. The ten largest clonotypes hold over 45% of the sample.

Compared with germline, V lacks 5 bases and J lacks 5 bases; bases without a gene match: 12. Counted from cysteine to phenylalanine, this CDR3 has 17 amino acids. The DNA shown is the 51-base CDR3, in frame from base 1. Reading the germline V gene gives CDR1 MNHNS and CDR2 SASEGT. The TCR comes from a man aged 35 to 55 with Graves' ophthalmopathy. This sequence uses TRBV6-1 and TRBJ1-6; 7 bases in the junction line up with TRBD1. The specimen sequenced was blood. The CDR3 region reads CASSRATGQLDNSPLHF. The DNA sequence is as follows: TGTGCCAGCAGTCGGGCGACGGGACAGTTAGATAATTCACCCCTCCACTTT.